A selection of T cell receptor beta chains follows, all from one sample in a study of T-cell memory formation after mild COVID-19. MiXCR, applied by TCRdb to the 5' RACE reads, yields one record per CDR3 protein. Of 180,000 or so distinct CDR3 sequences in the sample, approximately 16% were seen once. The sample was PBMCs or a T cell subset sorted from them (not recorded which). Receptor source: an adult woman who had mild COVID-19 (a few samples of this study predate the infection). Cell type and time point are not known. Each CDR3 is given with its conserved first and last residue. The D gene is left open where the match is weak. Clone size appears in some rows only: once, few, many, or a class for an expanded clone.

v_gene: TRBV6-5
j_gene: TRBJ2-5
d_gene: TRBD2
abundance: few
CDR3aa: CASTETGGLTQYF
CDR3nt: TGTGCCAGCACCGAAACGGGGGGGCTCACCCAGTACTTC

v_gene: TRBV12-3/TRBV12-4
j_gene: TRBJ1-1
d_gene: .
abundance: many
CDR3aa: CASSLRRTEAFF
CDR3nt: TGTGCCAGCAGTTTGAGAAGGACTGAAGCTTTCTTT

v_gene: TRBV25-1
j_gene: TRBJ1-5
d_gene: .
abundance: .
CDR3aa: CASGTGGPGQPQHF
CDR3nt: TGTGCCAGCGGGACCGGGGGGCCCGGTCAGCCCCAGCATTTT

v_gene: TRBV4-2
j_gene: TRBJ2-2
d_gene: TRBD2
abundance: .
CDR3aa: CASSQASGGFTGELFF
CDR3nt: TGTGCCAGCAGCCAAGCTAGCGGGGGTTTCACCGGGGAGCTGTTTTTT

v_gene: TRBV5-4
j_gene: TRBJ1-1
d_gene: TRBD1
abundance: .
CDR3aa: CATNHRQGLIFQTLNTEAFF
CDR3nt: TGTGCCACCAATCACCGACAGGGGCTTATCTTTCAAACCTTAAACACTGAAGCTTTCTTT

v_gene: TRBV4-2
j_gene: TRBJ1-3
d_gene: .
abundance: few
CDR3aa: CASSHSSQAPGNTIYF
CDR3nt: TGTGCCAGCAGCCACTCGTCACAGGCCCCTGGAAACACCATATATTTT

v_gene: TRBV12-3/TRBV12-4
j_gene: TRBJ2-3
d_gene: .
abundance: few
CDR3aa: CASSYTGRTDTQYF
CDR3nt: TGTGCCAGCAGCTACACCGGCCGGACAGATACGCAGTATTTT

v_gene: TRBV27
j_gene: TRBJ2-1
d_gene: .
abundance: .
CDR3aa: CASSFESGREQFF
CDR3nt: TGTGCCAGCAGTTTCGAGTCAGGGCGGGAGCAGTTCTTC

v_gene: TRBV5-1
j_gene: TRBJ2-7
d_gene: .
abundance: .
CDR3aa: CASSFSGGKAYEQYF
CDR3nt: TGCGCCAGCAGCTTTTCTGGGGGCAAAGCCTACGAGCAGTACTTC

v_gene: TRBV11-3
j_gene: TRBJ1-5
d_gene: .
abundance: .
CDR3aa: CASPDTNNQPQHF
CDR3nt: TGTGCCAGCCCTGACACGAACAATCAGCCCCAGCATTTT

v_gene: TRBV24-1
j_gene: TRBJ2-7
d_gene: .
abundance: .
CDR3aa: CATSDSTGLSGEQYF
CDR3nt: TGTGCCACCAGTGATTCCACAGGGTTATCTGGCGAGCAGTACTTC

v_gene: TRBV7-9
j_gene: TRBJ1-1
d_gene: .
abundance: .
CDR3aa: CASSLVGQMNTEAFF
CDR3nt: TGTGCCAGCAGCTTAGTGGGCCAGATGAACACTGAAGCTTTCTTT

v_gene: TRBV27
j_gene: TRBJ1-4
d_gene: TRBD1
abundance: .
CDR3aa: CASRLTGAVVTNEKLFF
CDR3nt: TGTGCCAGCAGACTGACAGGGGCGGTGGTAACTAATGAAAAACTGTTTTTT

v_gene: TRBV24-1
j_gene: TRBJ2-5
d_gene: TRBD1
abundance: .
CDR3aa: CATSDSPGQGATVQETQYF
CDR3nt: TGTGCCACCAGTGATTCCCCGGGACAGGGGGCTACGGTCCAAGAGACCCAGTACTTC

v_gene: TRBV4-1
j_gene: TRBJ2-1
d_gene: .
abundance: .
CDR3aa: CASSQDLSGRGNEQFF
CDR3nt: TGCGCCAGCAGCCAAGATCTTTCCGGTCGGGGCAATGAGCAGTTCTTC

v_gene: TRBV19
j_gene: TRBJ1-4
d_gene: .
abundance: .
CDR3aa: CASGELRDKLFF
CDR3nt: TGTGCCAGTGGGGAGCTCCGGGACAAACTGTTTTTT

v_gene: TRBV7-2
j_gene: TRBJ1-2
d_gene: TRBD1
abundance: .
CDR3aa: CASSLYSGQGYGYTF
CDR3nt: TGTGCCAGCAGCTTATACTCGGGACAGGGTTATGGCTACACCTTC

v_gene: TRBV5-1
j_gene: TRBJ1-4
d_gene: .
abundance: .
CDR3aa: CASSRANEKLFF
CDR3nt: TGCGCCAGCAGCCGCGCTAATGAAAAACTGTTTTTT

v_gene: TRBV4-3
j_gene: TRBJ2-7
d_gene: .
abundance: few
CDR3aa: CASSQDRGGKDEQYF
CDR3nt: TGCGCCAGCAGCCAAGATAGGGGGGGCAAAGACGAGCAGTACTTC

v_gene: TRBV4-1
j_gene: TRBJ2-2
d_gene: .
abundance: .
CDR3aa: CASKGWAGSTGELFF
CDR3nt: TGCGCCAGCAAGGGTTGGGCAGGGTCAACCGGGGAGCTGTTTTTT

v_gene: TRBV5-1
j_gene: TRBJ2-3
d_gene: .
abundance: few
CDR3aa: CASTTDYFTDTQYF
CDR3nt: TGCGCCAGCACCACGGACTACTTCACAGATACGCAGTATTTT

v_gene: TRBV12-3/TRBV12-4
j_gene: TRBJ2-1
d_gene: .
abundance: .
CDR3aa: CASSLFRDPRRNEQFF
CDR3nt: TGTGCCAGCAGTTTGTTCCGGGATCCTAGGAGGAATGAGCAGTTCTTC

v_gene: TRBV5-1
j_gene: TRBJ1-2
d_gene: .
abundance: .
CDR3aa: CASSLGGTPENYGYTF
CDR3nt: TGCGCCAGCAGCTTGGGGGGGACCCCAGAAAACTATGGCTACACCTTC